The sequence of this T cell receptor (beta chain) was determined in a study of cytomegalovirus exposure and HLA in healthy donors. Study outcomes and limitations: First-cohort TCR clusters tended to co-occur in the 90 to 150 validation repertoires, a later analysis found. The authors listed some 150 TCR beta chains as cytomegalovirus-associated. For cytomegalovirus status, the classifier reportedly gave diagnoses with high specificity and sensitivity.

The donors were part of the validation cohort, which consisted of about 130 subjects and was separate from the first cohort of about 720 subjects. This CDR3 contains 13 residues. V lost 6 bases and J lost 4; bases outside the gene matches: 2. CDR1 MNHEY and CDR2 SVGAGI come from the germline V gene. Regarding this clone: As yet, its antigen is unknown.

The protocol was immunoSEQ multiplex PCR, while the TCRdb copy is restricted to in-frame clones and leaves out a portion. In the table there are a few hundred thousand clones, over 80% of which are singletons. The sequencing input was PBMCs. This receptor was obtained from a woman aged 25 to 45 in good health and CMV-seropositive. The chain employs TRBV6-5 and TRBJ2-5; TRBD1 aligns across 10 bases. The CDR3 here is CASRTGGRETQYF. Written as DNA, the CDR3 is TGTGCCAGCAGGACAGGGGGCAGAGAGACCCAGTACTTC.